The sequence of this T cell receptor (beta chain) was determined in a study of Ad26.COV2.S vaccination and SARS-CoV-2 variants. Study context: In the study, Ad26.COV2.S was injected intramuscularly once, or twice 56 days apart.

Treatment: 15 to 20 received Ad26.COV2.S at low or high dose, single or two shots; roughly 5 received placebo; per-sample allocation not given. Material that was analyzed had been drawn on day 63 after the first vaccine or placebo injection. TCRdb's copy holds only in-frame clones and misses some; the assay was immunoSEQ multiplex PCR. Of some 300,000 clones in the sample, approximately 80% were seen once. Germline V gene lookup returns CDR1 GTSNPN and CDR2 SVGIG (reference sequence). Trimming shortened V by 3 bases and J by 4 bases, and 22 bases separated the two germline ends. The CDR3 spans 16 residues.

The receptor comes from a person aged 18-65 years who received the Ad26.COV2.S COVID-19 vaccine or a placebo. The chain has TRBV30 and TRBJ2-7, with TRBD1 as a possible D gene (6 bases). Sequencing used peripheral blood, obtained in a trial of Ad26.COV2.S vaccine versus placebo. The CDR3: CAWSEGTAGGHYEQYF. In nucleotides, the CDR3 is TGTGCCTGGAGCGAAGGGACCGCTGGGGGACATTACGAGCAGTACTTC. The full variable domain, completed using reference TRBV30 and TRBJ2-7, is SQTIHQWPATLVQPVGSPLSLECTVEGTSNPNLYWYRQAAGRGLQLLFYSVGIGQISSEVPQNLSASRPQDRQFILSSKKLLLSDSGFYLCAWSEGTAGGHYEQYFGPGTRLTVT.